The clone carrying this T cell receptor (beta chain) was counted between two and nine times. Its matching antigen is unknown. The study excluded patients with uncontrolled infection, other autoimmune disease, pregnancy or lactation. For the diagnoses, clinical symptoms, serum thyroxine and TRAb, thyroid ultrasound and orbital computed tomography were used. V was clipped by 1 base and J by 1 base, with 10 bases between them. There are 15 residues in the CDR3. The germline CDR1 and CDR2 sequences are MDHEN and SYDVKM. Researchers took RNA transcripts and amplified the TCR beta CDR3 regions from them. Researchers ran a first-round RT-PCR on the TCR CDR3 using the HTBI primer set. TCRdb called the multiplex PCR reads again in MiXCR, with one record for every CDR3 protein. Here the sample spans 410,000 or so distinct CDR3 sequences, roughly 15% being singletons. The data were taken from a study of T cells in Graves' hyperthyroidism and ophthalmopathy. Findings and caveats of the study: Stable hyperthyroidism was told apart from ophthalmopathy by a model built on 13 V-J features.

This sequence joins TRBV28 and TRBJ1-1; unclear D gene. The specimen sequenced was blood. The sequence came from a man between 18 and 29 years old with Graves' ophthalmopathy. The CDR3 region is CASSLLWQTNTEAFF. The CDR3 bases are TGTGCCAGCAGTTTATTATGGCAGACGAACACTGAAGCTTTCTTT.